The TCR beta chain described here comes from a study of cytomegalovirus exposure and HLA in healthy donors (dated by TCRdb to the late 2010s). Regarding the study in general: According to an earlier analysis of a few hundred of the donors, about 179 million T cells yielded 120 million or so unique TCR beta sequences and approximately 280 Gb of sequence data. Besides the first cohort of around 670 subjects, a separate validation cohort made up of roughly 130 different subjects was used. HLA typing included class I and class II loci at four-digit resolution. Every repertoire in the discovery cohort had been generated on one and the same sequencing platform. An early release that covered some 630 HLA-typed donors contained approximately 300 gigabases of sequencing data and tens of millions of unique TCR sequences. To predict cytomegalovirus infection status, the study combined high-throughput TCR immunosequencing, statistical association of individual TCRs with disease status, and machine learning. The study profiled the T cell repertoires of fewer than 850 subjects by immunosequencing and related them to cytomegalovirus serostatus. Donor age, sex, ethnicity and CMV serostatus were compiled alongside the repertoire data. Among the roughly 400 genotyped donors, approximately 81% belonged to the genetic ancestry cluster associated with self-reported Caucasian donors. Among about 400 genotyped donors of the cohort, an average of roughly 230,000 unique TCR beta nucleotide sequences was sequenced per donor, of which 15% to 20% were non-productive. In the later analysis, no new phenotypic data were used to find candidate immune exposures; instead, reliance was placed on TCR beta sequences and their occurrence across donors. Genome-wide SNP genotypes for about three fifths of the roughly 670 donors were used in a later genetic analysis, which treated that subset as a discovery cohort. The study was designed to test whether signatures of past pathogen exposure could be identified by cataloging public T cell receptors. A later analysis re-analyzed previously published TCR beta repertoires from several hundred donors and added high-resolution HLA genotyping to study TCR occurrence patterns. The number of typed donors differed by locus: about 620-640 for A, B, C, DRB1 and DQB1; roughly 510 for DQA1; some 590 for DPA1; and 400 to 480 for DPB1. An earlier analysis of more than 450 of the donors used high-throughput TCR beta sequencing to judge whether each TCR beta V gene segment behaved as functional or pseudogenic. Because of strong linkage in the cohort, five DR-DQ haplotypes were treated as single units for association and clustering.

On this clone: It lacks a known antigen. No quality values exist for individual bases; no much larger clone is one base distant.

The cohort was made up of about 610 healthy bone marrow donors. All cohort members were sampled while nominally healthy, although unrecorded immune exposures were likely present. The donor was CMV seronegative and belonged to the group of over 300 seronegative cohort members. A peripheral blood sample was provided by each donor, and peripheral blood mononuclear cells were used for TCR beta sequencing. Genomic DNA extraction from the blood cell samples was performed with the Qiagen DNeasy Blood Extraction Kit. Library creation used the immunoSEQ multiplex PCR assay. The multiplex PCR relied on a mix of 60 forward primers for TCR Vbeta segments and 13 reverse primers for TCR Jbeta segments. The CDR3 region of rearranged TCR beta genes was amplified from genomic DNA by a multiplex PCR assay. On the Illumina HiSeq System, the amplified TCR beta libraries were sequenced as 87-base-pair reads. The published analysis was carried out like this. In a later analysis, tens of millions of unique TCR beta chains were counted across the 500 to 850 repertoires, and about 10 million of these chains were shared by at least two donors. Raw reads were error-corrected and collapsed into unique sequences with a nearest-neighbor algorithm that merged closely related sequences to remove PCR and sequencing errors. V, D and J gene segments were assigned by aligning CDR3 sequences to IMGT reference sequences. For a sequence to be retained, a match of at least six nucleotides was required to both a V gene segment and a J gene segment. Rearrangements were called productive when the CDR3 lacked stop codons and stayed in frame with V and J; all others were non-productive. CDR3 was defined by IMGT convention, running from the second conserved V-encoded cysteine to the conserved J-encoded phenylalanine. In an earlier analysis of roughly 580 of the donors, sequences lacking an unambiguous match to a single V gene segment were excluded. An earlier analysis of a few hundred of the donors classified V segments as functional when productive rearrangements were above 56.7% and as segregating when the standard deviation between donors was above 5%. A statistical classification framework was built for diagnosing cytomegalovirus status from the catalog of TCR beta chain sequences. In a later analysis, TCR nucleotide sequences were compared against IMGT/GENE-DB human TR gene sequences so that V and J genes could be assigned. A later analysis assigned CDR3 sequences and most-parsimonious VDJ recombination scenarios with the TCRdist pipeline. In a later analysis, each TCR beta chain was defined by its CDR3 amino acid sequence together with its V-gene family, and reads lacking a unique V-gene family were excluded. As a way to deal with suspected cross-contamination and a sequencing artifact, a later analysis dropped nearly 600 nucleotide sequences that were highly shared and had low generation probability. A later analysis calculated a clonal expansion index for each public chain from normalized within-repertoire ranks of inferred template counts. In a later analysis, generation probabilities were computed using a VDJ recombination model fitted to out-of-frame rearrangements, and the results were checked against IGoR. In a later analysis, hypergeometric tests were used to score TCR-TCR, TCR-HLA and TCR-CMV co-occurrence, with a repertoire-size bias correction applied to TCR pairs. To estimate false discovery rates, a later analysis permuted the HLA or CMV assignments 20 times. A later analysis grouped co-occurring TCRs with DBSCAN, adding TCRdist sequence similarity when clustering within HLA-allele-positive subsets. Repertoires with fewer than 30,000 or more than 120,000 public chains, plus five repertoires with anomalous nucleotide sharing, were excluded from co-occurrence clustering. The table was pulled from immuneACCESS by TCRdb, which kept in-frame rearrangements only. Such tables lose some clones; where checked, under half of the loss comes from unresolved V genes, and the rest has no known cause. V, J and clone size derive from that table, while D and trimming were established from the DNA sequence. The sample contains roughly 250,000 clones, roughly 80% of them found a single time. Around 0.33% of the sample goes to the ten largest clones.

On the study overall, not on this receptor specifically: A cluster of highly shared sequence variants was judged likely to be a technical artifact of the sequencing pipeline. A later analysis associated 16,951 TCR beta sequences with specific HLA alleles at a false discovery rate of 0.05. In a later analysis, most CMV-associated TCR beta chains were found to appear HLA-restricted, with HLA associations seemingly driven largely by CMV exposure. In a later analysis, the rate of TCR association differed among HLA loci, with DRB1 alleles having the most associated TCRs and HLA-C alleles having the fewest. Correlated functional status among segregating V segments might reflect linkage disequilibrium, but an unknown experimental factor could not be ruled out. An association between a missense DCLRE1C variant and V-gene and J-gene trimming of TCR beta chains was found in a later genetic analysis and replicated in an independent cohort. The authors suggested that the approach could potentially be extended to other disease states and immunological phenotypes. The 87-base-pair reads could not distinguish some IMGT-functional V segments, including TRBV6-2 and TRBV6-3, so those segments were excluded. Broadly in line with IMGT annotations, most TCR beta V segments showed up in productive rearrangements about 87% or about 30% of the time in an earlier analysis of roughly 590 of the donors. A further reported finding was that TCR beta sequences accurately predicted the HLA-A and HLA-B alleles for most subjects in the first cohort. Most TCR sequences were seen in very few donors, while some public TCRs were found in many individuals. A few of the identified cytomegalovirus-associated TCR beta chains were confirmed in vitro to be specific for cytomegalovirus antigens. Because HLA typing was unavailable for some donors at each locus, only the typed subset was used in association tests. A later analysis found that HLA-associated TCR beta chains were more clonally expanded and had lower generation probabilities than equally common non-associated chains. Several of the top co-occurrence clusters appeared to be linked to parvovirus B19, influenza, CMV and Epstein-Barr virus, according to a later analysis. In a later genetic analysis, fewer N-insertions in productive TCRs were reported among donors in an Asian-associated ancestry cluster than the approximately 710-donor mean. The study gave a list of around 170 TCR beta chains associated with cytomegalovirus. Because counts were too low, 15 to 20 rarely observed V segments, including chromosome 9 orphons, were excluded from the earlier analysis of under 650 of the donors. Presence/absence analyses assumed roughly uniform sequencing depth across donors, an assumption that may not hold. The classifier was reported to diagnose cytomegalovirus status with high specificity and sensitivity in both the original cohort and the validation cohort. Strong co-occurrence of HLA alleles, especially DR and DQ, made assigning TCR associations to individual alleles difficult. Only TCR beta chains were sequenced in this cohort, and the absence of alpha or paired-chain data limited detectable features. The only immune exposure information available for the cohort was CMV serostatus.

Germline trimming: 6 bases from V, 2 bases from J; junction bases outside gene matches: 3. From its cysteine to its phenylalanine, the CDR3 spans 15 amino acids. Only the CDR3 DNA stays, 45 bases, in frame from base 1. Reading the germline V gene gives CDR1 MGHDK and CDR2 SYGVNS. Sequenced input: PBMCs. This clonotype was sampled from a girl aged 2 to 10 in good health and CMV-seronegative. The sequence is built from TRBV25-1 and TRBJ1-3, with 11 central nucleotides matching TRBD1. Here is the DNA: TGTGCCAGCAGGGGACAGGGGGTGACTGGAAACACCATATATTTT. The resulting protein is CASRGQGVTGNTIYF.